This entry describes one TCR beta chain. The target antigen is unknown. Each CDR3 protein is one row after TCRdb ran MiXCR on the RT-PCR reads. Of about 650,000 distinct CDR3 sequences in the sample, about 14% were seen once. The data stem from a study of response to subunit inactivated influenza vaccine. The germline V and J ends were trimmed by 1 base and 2 bases, with 9 bases remaining between them. The length of the CDR3 is 14 residues. Germline assignment: CDR1 DFQATT and CDR2 SNEGSKA (reference sequence). Study-wide points: Authors proposed each seasonal influenza vaccination draws in few new T cells.

Sequenced here: PBMCs from blood, sampled around 15 days before vaccination. This TCR derives from a man aged 45-65 years who received an inactivated influenza vaccine. V and J are TRBV20-1 and TRBJ1-5, with no clear D. Here the CDR3 reads CSARVPWGNQPQHF. As DNA, the CDR3 is TGCAGTGCTAGAGTCCCCTGGGGCAATCAGCCCCAGCATTTT.